In this sample, the clone carrying this T cell receptor (beta chain) turned up many times. The antigen remains unidentified. Indicated treatment: randomized to nivolumab then ipilimumab (arm A) or the reverse (arm B). The repertoire was sequenced with immunoSEQ multiplex PCR; TCRdb's copy has only in-frame clones and lacks some. The sample lists about 5,000 clones; more than 25% were seen once. This specimen comes from a study of sequential checkpoint blockade in melanoma. Whole-study context: Arm A got nivolumab then ipilimumab; arm B the reverse, 1:1. More than 20 patients had matched tumor biopsies before treatment and at week 13 after nivolumab or ipilimumab alone.

Study conclusions and caveats: Pretreatment TIL clonality tracked with response in the nivolumab-first arm.

The clonotype originates from a human donor with melanoma. The sample consisted of tumor tissue (inferred from file names), taken from a patient given nivolumab and ipilimumab in sequence.

CDR3 in DNA: TGTGCCAGCAGATTAGCGGGAGGTTTAGACGAGCAGTACTTC. It translates to CASRLAGGLDEQYF. The chain uses TRBV2 and TRBJ2-7, with 10 bases aligning to TRBD2. The CDR3 is 14 amino acids. Trimming cost V 6 bases and J 5 bases; bases outside gene matches: 7. Germline values: CDR1 SNHLY, CDR2 FYNNEI.